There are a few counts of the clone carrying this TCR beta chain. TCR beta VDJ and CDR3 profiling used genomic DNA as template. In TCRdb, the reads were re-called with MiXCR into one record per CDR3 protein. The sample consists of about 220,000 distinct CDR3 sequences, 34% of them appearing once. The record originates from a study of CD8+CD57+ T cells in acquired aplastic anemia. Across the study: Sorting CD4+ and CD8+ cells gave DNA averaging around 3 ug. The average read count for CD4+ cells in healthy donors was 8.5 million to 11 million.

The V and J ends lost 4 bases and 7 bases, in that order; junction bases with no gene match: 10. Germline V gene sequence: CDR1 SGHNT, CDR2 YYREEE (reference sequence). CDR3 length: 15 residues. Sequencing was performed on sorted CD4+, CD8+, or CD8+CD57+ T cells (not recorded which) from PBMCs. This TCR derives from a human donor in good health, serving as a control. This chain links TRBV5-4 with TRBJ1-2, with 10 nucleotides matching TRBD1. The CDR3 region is CASSVGDRGLGGYTF. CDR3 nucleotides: TGTGCCAGCAGCGTAGGGGACAGGGGTTTGGGTGGCTACACCTTC. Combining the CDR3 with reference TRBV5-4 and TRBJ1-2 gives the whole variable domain ETGVTQSPTHLIKTRGQQVTLRCSSQSGHNTVSWYQQALGQGPQFIFQYYREEENGRGNFPPRFSGLQFPNYSSELNVNALELDDSALYLCASSVGDRGLGGYTFGSGTRLTVV.